This paragraph covers one T cell receptor (beta chain) sequence. Its antigen remains unidentified. The CDR3 covers 16 residues. V shed 1 base and J shed 4 bases, with 16 bases lying between them. Germline loops: CDR1 LGHNA, CDR2 YSLEER. This entry comes from a study of Tregs in tolerant kidney transplant recipients. Study summary: An approximately 3-day belatacept mixed lymphocyte reaction, sometimes plus 5-day graft donor restimulation, preceded CD4+CD25+CD127- sorting. Recipient cells were told from donor cells by antibody staining.

The repertoire was sequenced with immunoSEQ multiplex PCR; TCRdb's copy has only in-frame clones and lacks some. The sample carries approximately 30,000 clones, under 90% recorded once. Study results and limitations: No direct test of biological reproducibility was done here. Validation in larger populations is needed because few patients were studied.

This clonotype was sampled from a human donor in good health. Sequencing input: Tregs from blood cultured with allogeneic cells. This chain uses TRBV4-3 with TRBJ1-2; no definite D call. This chain's CDR3 is CASSQGRVSGIYGYTF. The DNA for the CDR3 is TGCGCCAGCAGCCAAGGCCGGGTTAGTGGAATCTATGGCTACACCTTC.